This T cell receptor (beta chain) was captured in a study of shared clonotypes between healthy human individuals. This CDR3 is 15 amino acids long. With 0 bases removed from V and 6 bases from J, the gap between germline ends came to 13 bases. The germline CDR1 and CDR2 sequences are SGHRS and YFSETQ. Study findings and constraints: Sharing across four donors was seen in roughly 5% of naive CD4 clonotypes.

The naive CD8 population came from CD45RO-negative cells selected for CCR7, without terminally differentiated effector memory CD45RA+ cells. Regarding this clone: The antigen remains undetermined.

Each subset's genomic DNA was split evenly across several immunoSEQ plates. Each PCR replicate from the sorted subsets contained 150 to 250 ng DNA, which is about 31,000 T cell genomes. TCRdb's table, derived via immunoSEQ multiplex PCR, lists solely in-frame clones and lacks some. Of about 680,000 clones listed, 92% are singletons. The specimen was naive CD8+ T cells sorted from blood. This chain links TRBV5-1 with TRBJ2-1; D not certain. The clonotype comes from a man aged 30-40 years in good health. CDR3 sequence: CASSLVEDLGNEQFF. CDR3 nucleotide sequence: TGCGCCAGCAGCTTGGTAGAGGACCTAGGCAATGAGCAGTTCTTC.